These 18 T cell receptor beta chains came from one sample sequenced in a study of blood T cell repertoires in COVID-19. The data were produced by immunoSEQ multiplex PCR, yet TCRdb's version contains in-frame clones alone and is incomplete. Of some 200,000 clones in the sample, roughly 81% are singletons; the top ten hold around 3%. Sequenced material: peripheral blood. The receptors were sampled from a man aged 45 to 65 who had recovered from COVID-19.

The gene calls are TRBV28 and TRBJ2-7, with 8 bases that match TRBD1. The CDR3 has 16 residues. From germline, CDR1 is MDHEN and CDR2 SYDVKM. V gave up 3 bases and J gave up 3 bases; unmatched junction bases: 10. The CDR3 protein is CASSFQRTGFGYEQYF. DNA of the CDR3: TGTGCCAGCAGTTTTCAACGGACAGGGTTTGGCTACGAGCAGTACTTC.

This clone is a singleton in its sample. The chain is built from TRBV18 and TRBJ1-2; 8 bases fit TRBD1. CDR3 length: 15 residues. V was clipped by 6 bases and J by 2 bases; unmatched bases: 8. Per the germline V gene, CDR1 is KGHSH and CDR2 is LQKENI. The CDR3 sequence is CASSPAGTGNYGYTF. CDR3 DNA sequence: TGTGCCAGCTCTCCAGCCGGGACAGGCAACTATGGCTACACCTTC.

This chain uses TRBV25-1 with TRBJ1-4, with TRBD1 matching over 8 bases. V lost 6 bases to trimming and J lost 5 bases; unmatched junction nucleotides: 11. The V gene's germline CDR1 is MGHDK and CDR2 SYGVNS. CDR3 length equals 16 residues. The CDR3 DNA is TGTGCCAGCAGCGCCGGGACAGGTTTTCGCAATGAAAAACTGTTTTTT. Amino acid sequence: CASSAGTGFRNEKLFF.

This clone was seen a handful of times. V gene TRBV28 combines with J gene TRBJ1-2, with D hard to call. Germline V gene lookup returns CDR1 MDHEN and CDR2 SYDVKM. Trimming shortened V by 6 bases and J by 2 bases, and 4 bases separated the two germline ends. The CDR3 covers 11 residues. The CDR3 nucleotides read TGTGCCAGCAGAGAGAACTATGGCTACACCTTC. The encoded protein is CASRENYGYTF.

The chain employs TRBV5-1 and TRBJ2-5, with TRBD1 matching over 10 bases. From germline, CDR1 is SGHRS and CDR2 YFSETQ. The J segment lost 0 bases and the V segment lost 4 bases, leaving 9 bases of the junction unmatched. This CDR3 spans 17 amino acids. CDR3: CASSTAGTGDYQETQYF. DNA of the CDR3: TGCGCCAGCAGCACCGCCGGGACAGGGGACTACCAAGAGACCCAGTACTTC.

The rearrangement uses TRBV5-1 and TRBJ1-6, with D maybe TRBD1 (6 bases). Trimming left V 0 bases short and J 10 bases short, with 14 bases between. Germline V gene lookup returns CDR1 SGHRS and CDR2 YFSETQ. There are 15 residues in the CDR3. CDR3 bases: TGCGCCAGCAGCTTGGCCGAGGCACAGGGCTCACCCCTCCACTTT. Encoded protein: CASSLAEAQGSPLHF.

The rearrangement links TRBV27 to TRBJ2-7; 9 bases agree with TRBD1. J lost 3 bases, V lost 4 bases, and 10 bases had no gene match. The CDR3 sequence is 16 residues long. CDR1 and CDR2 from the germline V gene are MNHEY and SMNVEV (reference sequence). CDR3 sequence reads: CASSSFMTGGNYEQYF. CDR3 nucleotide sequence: TGTGCCAGCAGTTCTTTCATGACAGGGGGAAACTACGAGCAGTACTTC.

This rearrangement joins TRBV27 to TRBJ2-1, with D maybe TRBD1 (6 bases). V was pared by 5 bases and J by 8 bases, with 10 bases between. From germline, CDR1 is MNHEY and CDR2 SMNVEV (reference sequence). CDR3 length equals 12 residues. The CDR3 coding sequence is TGTGCCAGCAGTGACAGGTTCGATGAGCAGTTCTTC. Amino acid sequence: CASSDRFDEQFF.

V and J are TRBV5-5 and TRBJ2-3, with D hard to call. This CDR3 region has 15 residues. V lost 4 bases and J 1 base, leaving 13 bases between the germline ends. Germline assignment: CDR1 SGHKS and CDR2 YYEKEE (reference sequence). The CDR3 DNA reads TGTGCCAGCAGCCCGTCGAGGAGCCGCACAGATACGCAGTATTTT. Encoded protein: CASSPSRSRTDTQYF.

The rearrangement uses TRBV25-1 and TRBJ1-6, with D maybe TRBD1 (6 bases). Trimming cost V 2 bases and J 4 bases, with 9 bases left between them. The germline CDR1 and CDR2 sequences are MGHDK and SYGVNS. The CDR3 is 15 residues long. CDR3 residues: CASSEPTGYNSPLHF. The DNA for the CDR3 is TGTGCCAGCAGTGAACCGACAGGATATAATTCACCCCTCCACTTT.

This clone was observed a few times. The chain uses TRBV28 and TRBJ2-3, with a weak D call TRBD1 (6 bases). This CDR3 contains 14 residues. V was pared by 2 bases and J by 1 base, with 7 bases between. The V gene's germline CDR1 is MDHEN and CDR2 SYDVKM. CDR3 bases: TGTGCCAGCAGTTTAGGGGGCGGCACAGATACGCAGTATTTT. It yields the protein CASSLGGGTDTQYF.

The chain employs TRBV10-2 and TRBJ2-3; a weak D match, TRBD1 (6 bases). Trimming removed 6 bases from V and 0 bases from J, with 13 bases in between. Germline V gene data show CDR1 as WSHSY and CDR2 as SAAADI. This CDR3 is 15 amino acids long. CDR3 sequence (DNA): TGCGCCAGCAGCCCGACAGGAGCCAGCACAGATACGCAGTATTTT. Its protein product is CASSPTGASTDTQYF.

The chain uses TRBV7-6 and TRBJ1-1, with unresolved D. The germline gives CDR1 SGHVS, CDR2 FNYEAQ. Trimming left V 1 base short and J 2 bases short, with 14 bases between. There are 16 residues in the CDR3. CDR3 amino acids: CASSLDNSRDNTEAFF. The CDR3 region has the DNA TGTGCCAGCAGCTTAGATAACAGTAGAGACAACACTGAAGCTTTCTTT.

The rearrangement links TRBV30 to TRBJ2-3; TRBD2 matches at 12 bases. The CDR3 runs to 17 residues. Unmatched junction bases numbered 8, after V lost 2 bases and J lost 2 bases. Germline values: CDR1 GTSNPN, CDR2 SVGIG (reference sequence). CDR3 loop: CAWSLAGGPSFTDTQYF. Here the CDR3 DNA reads TGTGCCTGGAGTCTAGCGGGAGGGCCGTCTTTCACAGATACGCAGTATTTT.

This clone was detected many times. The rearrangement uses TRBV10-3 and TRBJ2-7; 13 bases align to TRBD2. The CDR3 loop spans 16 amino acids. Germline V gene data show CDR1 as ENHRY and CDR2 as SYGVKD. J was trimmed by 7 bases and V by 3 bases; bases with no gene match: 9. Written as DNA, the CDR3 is TGTGCCATCAGTGATTCAGACGGACTAGCGGGAGTTGAGCAGTACTTC. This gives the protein CAISDSDGLAGVEQYF.

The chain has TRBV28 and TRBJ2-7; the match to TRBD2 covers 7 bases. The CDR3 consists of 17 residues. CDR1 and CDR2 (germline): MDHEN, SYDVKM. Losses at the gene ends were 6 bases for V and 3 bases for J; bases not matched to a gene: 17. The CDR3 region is CASSGGFGRGSFYEQYF. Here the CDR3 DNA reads TGTGCCAGCAGCGGGGGGTTTGGCCGAGGTAGTTTCTACGAGCAGTACTTC.

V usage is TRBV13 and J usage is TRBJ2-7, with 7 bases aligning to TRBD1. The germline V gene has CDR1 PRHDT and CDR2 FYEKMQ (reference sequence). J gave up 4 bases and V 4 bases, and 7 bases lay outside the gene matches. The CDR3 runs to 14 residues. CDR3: CASSSRTGGYEQYF. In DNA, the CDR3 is TGTGCCAGCAGCTCTCGGACAGGAGGTTACGAGCAGTACTTC.

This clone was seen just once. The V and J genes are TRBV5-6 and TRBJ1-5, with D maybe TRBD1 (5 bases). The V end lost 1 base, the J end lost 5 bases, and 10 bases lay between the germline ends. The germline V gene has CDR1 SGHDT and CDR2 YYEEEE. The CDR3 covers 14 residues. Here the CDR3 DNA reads TGTGCCAGCAGCTTGTTCAGGGCAGATCAGCCCCAGCATTTT. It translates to CASSLFRADQPQHF. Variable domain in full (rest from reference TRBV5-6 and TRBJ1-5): DAGVTQSPTHLIKTRGQQVTLRCSPKSGHDTVSWYQQALGQGPQFIFQYYEEEERQRGNFPDRFSGHQFPNYSSELNVNALLLGDSALYLCASSLFRADQPQHFGDGTRLSIL.